This TCR beta chain was recovered during a study of T cell responses to AZD1222 COVID-19 vaccine. Across the study: Pooling covered second doses at about 4 or about 12 weeks.

Assay: immunoSEQ multiplex PCR; the TCRdb copy retains only in-frame clones and omits some. The table includes approximately 140,000 clones, 94% detected once. The receptor was derived from an adult in good health. The source was peripheral blood, collected on day 0 of AZD1222 vaccination.

The CDR3 bases are TGTGCCAGTAGGGTCACAGATACGCAGTATTTT. Its translation is CASRVTDTQYF. The J gene is TRBJ2-3, the V gene TRBV19; no clear D. The CDR3 is made up of 11 amino acids. V was clipped by 6 bases and J by 2 bases, with 3 bases between them. The germline gives CDR1 LNHDA, CDR2 SQIVND (reference sequence).